The present TCR beta chain was sequenced within a study of cytomegalovirus exposure and HLA in healthy donors. Turning to the study itself: The 120 or so validation repertoires used a platform that matched the one used for the approximately 610 first-cohort repertoires, as a later analysis reported. General study results and limits: Cytomegalovirus status was reportedly diagnosed by the classifier with high sensitivity and specificity.

With 7 bases clipped from V and 7 bases from J, the junction kept 9 bases outside the gene matches. The germline gives CDR1 MDHEN, CDR2 SYDVKM. This CDR3 contains 14 residues. Here immunoSEQ multiplex PCR was the method, and the copy in TCRdb shows in-frame clones only, minus some. The sample carries around 95,000 clones, roughly 85% recorded once. Of note for this clone: Its antigen is not identified.

The donors were in the approximately 120-subject validation cohort; that cohort was separate from the roughly 680-subject first cohort. This receptor was identified in a man aged 18 to 29 in good health and CMV-seropositive. The sequenced sample was PBMCs. V gene TRBV28 combines with J gene TRBJ1-5, with 8 positions matching TRBD1. This chain's CDR3 is CASTSGGHLQPQHF. The CDR3 DNA reads as TGTGCCAGCACCTCAGGGGGCCACCTCCAGCCCCAGCATTTT.